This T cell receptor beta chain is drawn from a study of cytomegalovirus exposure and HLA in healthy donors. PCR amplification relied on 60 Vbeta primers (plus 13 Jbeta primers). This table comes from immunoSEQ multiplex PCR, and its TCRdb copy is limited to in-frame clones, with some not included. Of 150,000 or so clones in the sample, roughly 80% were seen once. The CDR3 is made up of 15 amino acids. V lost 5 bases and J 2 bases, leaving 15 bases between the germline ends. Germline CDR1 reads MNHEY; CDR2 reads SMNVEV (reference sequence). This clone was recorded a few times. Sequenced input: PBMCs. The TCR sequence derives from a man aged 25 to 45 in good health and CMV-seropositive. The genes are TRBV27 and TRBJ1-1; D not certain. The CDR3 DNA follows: TGTGCCAGCAGTAGCTCCCGGGTTTCAAACACTGAAGCTTTCTTT. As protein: CASSSSRVSNTEAFF.